The next 25 T cell receptor beta chains were all read from a single sample in a study of cytomegalovirus exposure and HLA in healthy donors (dated by TCRdb to 2016 to 2017). Library method: the immunoSEQ multiplex PCR assay. For the multiplex PCR, a mixture combining 60 forward primers for TCR Vbeta segments and 13 reverse primers for TCR Jbeta segments was used. Held by TCRdb, this immuneACCESS table contains in-frame sequences only and omits some clones. Under half of the omission traces to an unresolved V gene where checked; the cause of the rest is unknown. This sample comprises 100,000 to 150,000 clones, around two thirds of them detected only once. The ten largest make up about 4.5% of the sample. Sequencing was done on a sample of PBMCs. The receptors shown here come from a man aged 55-75 years in good health and CMV-seropositive.

The V gene is TRBV18, the J gene TRBJ1-1, with D maybe TRBD1 (6 bases). CDR3 length: 16 residues. From germline, CDR1 is KGHSH and CDR2 LQKENI. V was shortened by 0 bases and J by 1 base, with 12 bases between the two germline ends. CDR3 coding DNA: TGTGCCAGCTCACCACCGGCAGGGGCCCAGAACACTGAAGCTTTCTTT. Its translation is CASSPPAGAQNTEAFF.

The genes are TRBV30 and TRBJ1-5, with D uncertain. V was pared by 2 bases and J by 3 bases, with 8 bases between. In germline, CDR1 is GTSNPN, CDR2 SVGIG (reference sequence). The CDR3 covers 13 residues. The CDR3 DNA sequence: TGTGCCTGGAGTTTGGAGACCAATCAGCCCCAGCATTTT. Translation: CAWSLETNQPQHF.

This rearrangement joins TRBV5-8 to TRBJ1-5; 8 bases line up with TRBD1. The CDR3 has 17 amino acids. The germline V gene has CDR1 SGHTS and CDR2 YDEGEE. V was clipped by 4 bases and J by 3 bases; unmatched bases: 12. The DNA of the CDR3 is TGTGCCAGCAGCCCATACCGTGGACAGGGAGACAATCAGCCCCAGCATTTT. This codes for CASSPYRGQGDNQPQHF.

This chain links TRBV5-1 with TRBJ1-2; D call uncertain. From germline, CDR1 is SGHRS and CDR2 YFSETQ. Between the trimmed V and J ends, which lost 4 bases and 6 bases, there was a span of 13 bases. The CDR3 contains 13 residues. This CDR3 reads CASSDTPQNGYTF. The CDR3 coding sequence is TGCGCCAGCAGCGACACCCCGCAAAATGGCTACACCTTC.

V gene TRBV11-2 combines with J gene TRBJ1-6; no reliable D call. The germline V gene has CDR1 SGHAT and CDR2 FQNNGV. This CDR3 has 15 amino acids. V dropped 1 base and J dropped 0 bases, with 4 bases sitting between them. CDR3 bases: TGTGCCAGCAGCTTAGCCCACTCCTATAATTCACCCCTCCACTTT. This codes for CASSLAHSYNSPLHF.

This clone showed up just a few times. The genes are TRBV30 and TRBJ1-1; perhaps TRBD1 as D (5 bases). V shed 4 bases and J shed 2 bases, with 11 bases lying between them. Per germline, CDR1 GTSNPN and CDR2 SVGIG (reference sequence). The length of the CDR3 is 13 residues. The CDR3 DNA reads TGTGCCTGGAAAGGTGGGGCAAACACTGAAGCTTTCTTT. Translating gives CAWKGGANTEAFF.

The chain is built from TRBV5-1 and TRBJ2-2; 8 nucleotides agree with TRBD1. CDR1 and CDR2 (germline): SGHRS, YFSETQ. The CDR3 extends over 15 amino acids. The ends lost 2 bases at V and 3 bases at J; junction bases unmatched: 3. CDR3 DNA: TGCGCCAGCAGCTTCAAGGACAGGGACACCGGGGAGCTGTTTTTT. Amino acids: CASSFKDRDTGELFF.

V and J are TRBV19 and TRBJ2-1; 7 nucleotides align to TRBD2. J lost 5 bases, V lost 5 bases, and 6 bases had no gene match. Germline CDR1 and CDR2: LNHDA and SQIVND (reference sequence). The CDR3 extends over 14 amino acids. CDR3 nucleotides: TGTGCCAGTAGTTTTCGGGGGGTCCACAATGAGCAGTTCTTC. Translated, it gives CASSFRGVHNEQFF. The full variable domain, with the rest looked up from reference TRBV19 and TRBJ2-1, is DGGITQSPKYLFRKEGQNVTLSCEQNLNHDAMYWYRQDPGQGLRLIYYSQIVNDFQKGDIAEGYSVSREKKESFPLTVTSAQKNPTAFYLCASSFRGVHNEQFFGPGTRLTVL.

The chain recombines TRBV6-5 with TRBJ2-7; TRBD1 is a possible D gene (5 bases). This CDR3 is built from 14 residues. Germline V gene data show CDR1 as MNHEY and CDR2 as SVGAGI. V lost 5 bases, J lost 0 bases, and 11 bases lay in between. CDR3 bases: TGTGCCAGCAGTATGACCCAGGGCTCCTACGAGCAGTACTTC. Encoded protein: CASSMTQGSYEQYF.

The chain employs TRBV5-8 and TRBJ1-2, with 8 positions matching TRBD1. V was pared by 3 bases and J by 4 bases, with 8 bases of the junction left unmatched. CDR3 length: 15 residues. CDR1 is SGHTS, CDR2 YDEGEE, per germline. This CDR3 is CASSYGTGAVYGYTF. The CDR3 DNA reads as TGTGCCAGCAGCTACGGGACAGGTGCCGTCTATGGCTACACCTTC.

The V and J genes are TRBV4-1 and TRBJ1-2, with a tentative D call TRBD1 (5 bases). This CDR3 has 18 amino acids. V was pared by 0 bases and J by 4 bases, with 21 bases between. Germline V gene lookup returns CDR1 MGHRA and CDR2 YSYEKL. The CDR3 DNA sequence: TGCGCCAGCAGCCAAGATTCCCCGCCCATGACAGATCTCTATGGCTACACCTTC. Protein sequence: CASSQDSPPMTDLYGYTF.

The rearrangement uses TRBV9 and TRBJ1-4; 9 positions agree with TRBD1. The CDR3 totals 15 residues. CDR1 and CDR2 from the germline V gene are SGDLS and YYNGEE. Trimming took 3 bases from V and 8 from J; bases not matched to a gene: 8. The CDR3 sequence: CASSGTGTGREKLFF. CDR3 nucleotide sequence: TGTGCCAGCAGCGGAACCGGGACAGGGCGGGAAAAACTGTTTTTT.

The chain recombines TRBV5-5 with TRBJ2-7; 7 positions match TRBD1. The germline V gene encodes CDR1 SGHKS and CDR2 YYEKEE (reference sequence). The CDR3 length is 15 residues. Trimming removed 4 bases from V and 6 bases from J; junction bases left unmatched: 13. CDR3 in amino acids: CASSPLWTGNREQYF. For the CDR3, the DNA is TGTGCCAGCAGCCCGCTCTGGACAGGAAACCGCGAGCAGTACTTC.

The sample holds a few counts of this clone. The rearrangement links TRBV7-3 to TRBJ2-1; 7 bases match TRBD2. The V gene's germline CDR1 is SGHTA and CDR2 FQGTGA. CDR3 length: 16 amino acids. The ends lost 2 bases at V and 4 bases at J; junction bases unmatched: 8. The CDR3 is CASSLGLGGWYNEQFF. CDR3 DNA sequence: TGTGCCAGCAGCTTAGGCCTCGGGGGGTGGTACAATGAGCAGTTCTTC.

CDR3 DNA sequence: TGTGCCAGCATCCCTACCCCCCGGAGGAACACTGAAGCTTTCTTT. Translated, it gives CASIPTPRRNTEAFF. The chain recombines TRBV27 with TRBJ1-1; D not certain. Germline CDR1 MNHEY, CDR2 SMNVEV (reference sequence). This CDR3 has 15 residues. V was pared by 7 bases and J by 1 base, with 16 bases between.

The V gene is TRBV6-1, the J gene TRBJ1-1, with D tentatively TRBD1 (5 bases). Trimming cost V 0 bases and J 3 bases, with 11 bases left between them. This CDR3 has 15 amino acids. Per the germline V gene, CDR1 is MNHNS and CDR2 is SASEGT. DNA for the CDR3: TGTGCCAGCAGTGAAGCGCCCAGGGCGGACACTGAAGCTTTCTTT. It codes for CASSEAPRADTEAFF.

CDR3 coding DNA: TGTGCCAGCAGTTCTAGCGGTACCTCCTACAATGAGCAGTTCTTC. Its protein is CASSSSGTSYNEQFF. The genes are TRBV28 and TRBJ2-1, with 7 bases fitting TRBD2. The CDR3 totals 15 residues. Germline CDR1 MDHEN, CDR2 SYDVKM. Unmatched junction bases numbered 3, after V lost 4 bases and J lost 0 bases.

The chain carries TRBV30 and TRBJ2-1; 12 bases align to TRBD2. Germline CDR1 reads GTSNPN; CDR2 reads SVGIG (reference sequence). This CDR3 region has 16 residues. The V gene end was trimmed by 0 bases and the J gene end by 7 bases; junction bases not matched to a gene: 7. CDR3 in amino acids: CAWSVGLLAGGNEQFF. The DNA of the CDR3 is TGTGCCTGGAGTGTAGGCCTTCTAGCGGGGGGGAATGAGCAGTTCTTC.

This rearrangement joins TRBV5-1 to TRBJ1-6, with TRBD1 matching 9 bases. CDR1 SGHRS and CDR2 YFSETQ come from the germline V gene. This CDR3 contains 19 residues. Losses at the gene ends were 0 bases for V and 5 bases for J; bases not matched to a gene: 12. The CDR3 DNA is TGCGCCAGCAGCTTGGTTAGGACAGGGGACCAGGAGCATAATTCACCCCTCCACTTT. This translates into CASSLVRTGDQEHNSPLHF.

On this clone: A read error may account for a junction end that differs from germline. The chain employs TRBV5-6 and TRBJ1-1; D perhaps matches TRBD1 (6 bases). The CDR3 extends over 13 amino acids. Germline lookup yields CDR1 SGHDT and CDR2 YYEEEE. The CDR3 coding sequence is TGTGCCAGCAGCAGGCGGGGGGACACTGAAGCTTCCTTT. Protein: CASSRRGDTEASF.

The gene calls are TRBV5-1 and TRBJ2-3, with 10 nucleotides matching TRBD2. The CDR3 is 19 amino acids. The germline gives CDR1 SGHRS, CDR2 YFSETQ. The V and J ends lost 0 bases and 3 bases, in that order; junction bases with no gene match: 13. The CDR3, as DNA: TGCGCCAGCAGCTTGGAGGGACTATACAGCGGGGGGGCAACAGATACGCAGTATTTT. It translates to CASSLEGLYSGGATDTQYF.

This clone was counted a single time. The V and J genes are TRBV28 and TRBJ1-6, with D possibly matching TRBD1 (5 bases). This CDR3 comprises 15 residues. CDR1 and CDR2 (germline): MDHEN, SYDVKM. The V end lost 2 bases, the J end lost 9 bases, and 14 bases lay between the germline ends. The chain's CDR3 is CASSLGGHRASPLHF. CDR3 coding DNA: TGTGCCAGCAGTTTAGGCGGACATAGAGCTTCACCCCTCCACTTT.

This clone was observed a few times. The V and J genes are TRBV5-1 and TRBJ1-1; possibly TRBD1 for D (6 bases). The CDR3 runs 12 residues. Germline V gene lookup returns CDR1 SGHRS and CDR2 YFSETQ. V was shortened by 1 base and J by 8 bases, with 9 bases between the two germline ends. CDR3 protein: CASSLLGTEAFF. Here the CDR3 DNA reads TGCGCCAGCAGCTTGTTGGGGACAGAAGCTTTCTTT.

This clone has just a few counts. The rearrangement links TRBV5-4 to TRBJ1-1; D may be TRBD1 (5 bases). CDR1 and CDR2 from the germline V gene are SGHNT and YYREEE (reference sequence). The CDR3 consists of 13 residues. V lost 6 bases to trimming and J lost 2 bases, with 11 bases between them. The CDR3 nucleotides read TGTGCCAGCATCAAGGACACCAACACTGAAGCTTTCTTT. This codes for CASIKDTNTEAFF. The full variable domain, completed using reference TRBV5-4 and TRBJ1-1, is ETGVTQSPTHLIKTRGQQVTLRCSSQSGHNTVSWYQQALGQGPQFIFQYYREEENGRGNFPPRFSGLQFPNYSSELNVNALELDDSALYLCASIKDTNTEAFFGQGTRLTVV.

The CDR3 loop reads CASSLSPGNTDTQYF. In DNA, the CDR3 is TGTGCCAGCAGTTTATCTCCGGGGAACACAGATACGCAGTATTTT. The chain joins TRBV27 to TRBJ2-3; maybe TRBD2 (5 bases). The V gene lost 0 bases and the J gene lost 2 bases, with 9 bases spanning the gap. The CDR3 loop spans 15 amino acids. The V gene's germline CDR1 is MNHEY and CDR2 SMNVEV (reference sequence).